This T cell receptor beta chain originates from a study of cytomegalovirus exposure and HLA in healthy donors. Study at large: Researchers previously reported finding 90 million to 130 million unique TCR beta sequences from 170 million or so T cells.

A multiplex PCR was run with 60 Vbeta primers and 13 Jbeta primers. The data were produced by immunoSEQ multiplex PCR, yet TCRdb's version contains in-frame clones alone and is incomplete. The sample holds about 140,000 clones; around 80% are singletons and the top ten take approximately 4.3%. Study results and caveats: In vitro experiments confirmed that three CMV-associated chains were specific for CMV antigens.

The sample holds a few counts of this clone. The antigen remains undetermined. The clonotype comes from a man aged 25-40 years in good health. The material sequenced was PBMCs.

This CDR3 reads CASSGTGDNTGELFF. CDR3 DNA: TGTGCCAGCAGTGGTACAGGGGACAACACCGGGGAGCTGTTTTTT. This chain connects TRBV25-1 to TRBJ2-2, with 7 bases identical to TRBD1. CDR1 and CDR2 (germline): MGHDK, SYGVNS. The CDR3 totals 15 residues. The V and J ends lost 4 bases and 2 bases, in that order; junction bases with no gene match: 4.